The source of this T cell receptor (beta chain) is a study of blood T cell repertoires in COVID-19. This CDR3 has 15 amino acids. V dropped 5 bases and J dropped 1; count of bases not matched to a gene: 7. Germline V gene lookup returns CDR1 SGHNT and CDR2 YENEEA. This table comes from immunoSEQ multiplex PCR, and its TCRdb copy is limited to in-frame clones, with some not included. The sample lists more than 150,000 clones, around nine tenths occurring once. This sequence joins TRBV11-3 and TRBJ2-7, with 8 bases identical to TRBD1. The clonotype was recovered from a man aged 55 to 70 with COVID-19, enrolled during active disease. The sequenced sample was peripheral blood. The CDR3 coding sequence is TGTGCCAGCAGCGACGGGACAGGACCATCCTACGAGCAGTACTTC. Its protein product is CASSDGTGPSYEQYF.